These T cell receptor beta chains were read from a single sample in a study of blood T cell repertoires in COVID-19. Here immunoSEQ multiplex PCR was the method, and the copy in TCRdb shows in-frame clones only, minus some. Among some 200,000 clones listed, approximately 87% were seen once. Sample: peripheral blood. The source of these receptors is a woman between 65 and 79 years old with acute or convalescent COVID-19. Both conserved end residues are part of each CDR3. A D gene is named only where the DNA matches it firmly. Size is stated for part of the rows, as once, few or many counts, or as a class when the clone is expanded.

cdr3_aa	cdr3_nt	clone_size	j_call	d_call	v_call
CAISPVKNEQFF	TGTGCCATCAGTCCAGTAAAAAATGAGCAGTTCTTC	.	TRBJ2-1	.	TRBV10-3
CASSRQGIQPQHF	TGTGCCAGCAGCAGACAGGGAATTCAGCCCCAGCATTTT	.	TRBJ1-5	TRBD1	TRBV28
CASGLHSGSLDEQFF	TGTGCTAGTGGTTTGCATAGCGGGAGTCTCGATGAGCAGTTCTTC	.	TRBJ2-1	TRBD2	TRBV12-5
CASFSRRPRDSKGEKLFF	TGTGCCAGCTTTTCCCGCCGACCACGGGACTCAAAGGGCGAAAAACTGTTTTTT	.	TRBJ1-4	.	TRBV27
CASSSGTGREQYF	TGTGCCAGCAGCTCCGGGACAGGGCGGGAGCAGTACTTC	once	TRBJ2-7	TRBD1	TRBV11-2
CASSITPTSGSYEQYF	TGTGCCAGCAGCATTACACCAACTAGCGGGAGCTACGAGCAGTACTTC	.	TRBJ2-7	TRBD2	TRBV5-5
CASRGQGARQPQHF	TGTGCCAGTAGGGGACAGGGGGCGAGGCAGCCCCAGCATTTT	.	TRBJ1-5	TRBD1	TRBV19
CASSLVSGAPGGNTIYF	TGTGCCAGCAGCTTAGTCTCTGGGGCCCCAGGTGGAAACACCATATATTTT	.	TRBJ1-3	.	TRBV7-9
CASSEDRVTEAFF	TGTGCCAGCAGTGAAGACAGGGTCACTGAAGCTTTCTTT	few	TRBJ1-1	.	TRBV2
CASSPQRGNEQFF	TGTGCCAGCTCACCTCAACGGGGCAATGAGCAGTTCTTC	few	TRBJ2-1	.	TRBV18
CASSPSSGRDTQYF	TGTGCCAGCAGCCCCTCTAGCGGGAGAGATACGCAGTATTTT	.	TRBJ2-3	TRBD2	TRBV28
CASSYTQGAKNIQYF	TGTGCCAGCAGCTACACACAGGGAGCCAAAAACATTCAGTACTTC	.	TRBJ2-4	.	TRBV11-3
CASSGADLQTQYF	TGCGCCAGCAGTGGGGCCGATTTGCAGACCCAGTACTTC	.	TRBJ2-5	.	TRBV10-1
CASSLEGGGTDTQYF	TGTGCCAGCAGCTTGGAAGGGGGGGGGACAGATACGCAGTATTTT	.	TRBJ2-3	.	TRBV5-4
CASSSSQGVDEQYF	TGTGCCAGCAGTTCATCACAGGGGGTTGACGAGCAGTACTTC	.	TRBJ2-7	TRBD1	TRBV3-1/TRBV3-2
CASSGTGQRETQYF	TGCGCCAGCAGCGGGACAGGGCAACGAGAGACCCAGTACTTC	.	TRBJ2-5	TRBD1	TRBV5-1
CASSFGVLVFF	TGTGCCAGCAGTTTCGGAGTCTTAGTGTTCTTC	.	TRBJ2-1	.	TRBV12-3/TRBV12-4
CASSLLGRDSNNIQYF	TGTGCCAGCAGCTTACTGGGCAGGGATAGTAATAACATTCAGTACTTC	.	TRBJ2-4	.	TRBV11-2
CASSSQGGANEKLFF	TGTGCCAGCAGCTCTCAGGGCGGAGCTAATGAAAAACTGTTTTTT	few	TRBJ1-4	.	TRBV7-2
CASSQLPRAPDMNTEAFF	TGTGCCAGCAGCCAACTCCCTCGGGCGCCGGACATGAACACTGAAGCTTTCTTT	.	TRBJ1-1	.	TRBV7-9
CASSTRTSKDTQYF	TGTGCCAGCAGCACCCGGACTAGCAAGGATACGCAGTATTTT	.	TRBJ2-3	TRBD2	TRBV9
CASSETQGTLNTQYF	TGTGCCAGCAGCGAAACACAGGGTACACTGAATACGCAGTATTTT	.	TRBJ2-3	.	TRBV9
CSVGQSSNQPQHF	TGCAGCGTTGGGCAGTCGAGCAATCAGCCCCAGCATTTT	.	TRBJ1-5	.	TRBV29-1
CASSTLGQAFTDTQYF	TGTGCCAGCAGCACTTTGGGACAGGCTTTCACAGATACGCAGTATTTT	.	TRBJ2-3	TRBD1	TRBV7-2
CASSPLGGQALQETQYF	TGCGCCAGCAGCCCTCTCGGAGGGCAGGCGCTACAAGAGACCCAGTACTTC	.	TRBJ2-5	.	TRBV4-1